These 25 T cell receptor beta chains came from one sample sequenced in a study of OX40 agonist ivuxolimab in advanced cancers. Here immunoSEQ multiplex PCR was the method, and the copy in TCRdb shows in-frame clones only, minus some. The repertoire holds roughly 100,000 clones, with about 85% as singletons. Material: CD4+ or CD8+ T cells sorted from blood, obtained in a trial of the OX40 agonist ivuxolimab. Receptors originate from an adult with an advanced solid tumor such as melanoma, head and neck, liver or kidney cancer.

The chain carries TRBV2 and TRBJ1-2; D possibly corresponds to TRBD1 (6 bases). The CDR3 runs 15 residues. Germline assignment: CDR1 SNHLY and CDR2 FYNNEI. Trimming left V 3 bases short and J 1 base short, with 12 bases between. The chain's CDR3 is CASSDGQGINYGYTF. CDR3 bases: TGTGCCAGCAGTGATGGGCAGGGGATTAACTATGGCTACACCTTC.

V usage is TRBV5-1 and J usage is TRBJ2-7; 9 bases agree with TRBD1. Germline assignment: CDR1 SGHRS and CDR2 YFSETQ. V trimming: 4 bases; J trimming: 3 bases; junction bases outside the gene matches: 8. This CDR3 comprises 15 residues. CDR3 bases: TGCGCCAGCAGCCCAGGGGACAGGGCCTACTACGAGCAGTACTTC. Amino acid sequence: CASSPGDRAYYEQYF.

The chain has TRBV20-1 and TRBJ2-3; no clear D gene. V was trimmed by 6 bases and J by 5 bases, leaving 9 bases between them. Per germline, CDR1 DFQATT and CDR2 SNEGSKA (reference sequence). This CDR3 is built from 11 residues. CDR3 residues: CSAPGRDTQYF. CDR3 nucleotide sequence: TGCAGTGCCCCCGGACGAGATACGCAGTATTTT.

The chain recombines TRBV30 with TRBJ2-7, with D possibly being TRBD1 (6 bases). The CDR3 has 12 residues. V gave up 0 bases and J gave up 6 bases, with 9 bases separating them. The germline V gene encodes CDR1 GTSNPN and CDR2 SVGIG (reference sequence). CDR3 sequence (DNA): TGTGCCTGGAGTGTACAGGGTCCCGAGCAGTACTTC. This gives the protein CAWSVQGPEQYF.

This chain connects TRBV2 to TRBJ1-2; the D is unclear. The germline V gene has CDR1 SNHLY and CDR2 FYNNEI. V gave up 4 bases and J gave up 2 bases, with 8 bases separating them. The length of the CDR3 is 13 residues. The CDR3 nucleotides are TGTGCCAGCAGTGTAGGGCTAAACTATGGCTACACCTTC. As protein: CASSVGLNYGYTF.

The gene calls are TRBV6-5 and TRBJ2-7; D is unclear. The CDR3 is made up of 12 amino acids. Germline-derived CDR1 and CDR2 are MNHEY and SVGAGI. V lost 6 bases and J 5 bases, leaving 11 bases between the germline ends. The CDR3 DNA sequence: TGTGCCAGCAGAAGGCTAAACCACGAGCAGTACTTC. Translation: CASRRLNHEQYF.

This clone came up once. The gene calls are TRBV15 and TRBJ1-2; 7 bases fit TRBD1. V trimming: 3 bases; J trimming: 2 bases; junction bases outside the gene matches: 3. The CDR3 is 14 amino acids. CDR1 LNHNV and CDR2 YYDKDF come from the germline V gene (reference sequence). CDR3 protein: CATSRDRSNYGYTF. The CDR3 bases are TGTGCCACCAGCAGGGACAGGAGCAACTATGGCTACACCTTC.

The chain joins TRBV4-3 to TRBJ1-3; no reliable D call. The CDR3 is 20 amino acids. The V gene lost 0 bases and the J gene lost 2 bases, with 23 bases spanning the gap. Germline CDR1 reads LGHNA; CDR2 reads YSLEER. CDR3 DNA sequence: TGCGCCAGCAGCCAAGATAGGGAGATGTTTAGGCTGGAACCTGGAAACACCATATATTTT. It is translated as CASSQDREMFRLEPGNTIYF.

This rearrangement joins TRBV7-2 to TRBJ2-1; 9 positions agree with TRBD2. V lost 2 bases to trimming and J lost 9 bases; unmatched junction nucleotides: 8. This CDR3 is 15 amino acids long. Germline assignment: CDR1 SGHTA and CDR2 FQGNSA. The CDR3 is CASSLSVAGESEQFF. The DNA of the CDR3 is TGTGCCAGCAGCTTATCGGTAGCGGGAGAGTCTGAGCAGTTCTTC.

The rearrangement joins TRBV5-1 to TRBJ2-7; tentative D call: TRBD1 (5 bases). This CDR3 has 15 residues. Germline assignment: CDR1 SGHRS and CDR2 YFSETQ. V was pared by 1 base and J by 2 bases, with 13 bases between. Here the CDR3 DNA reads TGCGCCAGCAGCTTGTACCCAGGGATCACCTACGAGCAGTACTTC. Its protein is CASSLYPGITYEQYF.

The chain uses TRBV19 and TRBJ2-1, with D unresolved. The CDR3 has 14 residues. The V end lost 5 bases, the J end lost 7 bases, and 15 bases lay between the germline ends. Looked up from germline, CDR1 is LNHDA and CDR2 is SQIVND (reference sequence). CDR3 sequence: CASSSPGPLNEQFF. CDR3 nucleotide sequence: TGTGCCAGTAGTTCCCCAGGACCTCTTAATGAGCAGTTCTTC.

CDR3 protein: CASSLRAIQETQYF. The CDR3 region has the DNA TGTGCCAGCAGCTTGCGGGCTATCCAAGAGACCCAGTACTTC. The chain joins TRBV11-3 to TRBJ2-5, with D perhaps matching TRBD2 (5 bases). Trimming took 3 bases from V and 1 from J, leaving 9 bases between them. This CDR3 has 14 amino acids. Germline CDR1 is SGHNT and CDR2 is YENEEA.

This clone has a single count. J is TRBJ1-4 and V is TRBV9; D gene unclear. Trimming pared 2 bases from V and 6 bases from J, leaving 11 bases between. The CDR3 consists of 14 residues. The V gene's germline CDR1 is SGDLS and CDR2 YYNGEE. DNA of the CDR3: TGTGCCAGCAGCGTTCAACCCGGGGATGAAAAACTGTTTTTT. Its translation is CASSVQPGDEKLFF.

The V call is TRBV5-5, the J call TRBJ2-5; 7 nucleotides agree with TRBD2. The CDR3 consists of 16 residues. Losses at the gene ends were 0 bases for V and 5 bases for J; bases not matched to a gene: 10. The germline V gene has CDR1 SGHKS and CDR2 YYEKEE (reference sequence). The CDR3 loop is CASSLVEWGGMETQYF. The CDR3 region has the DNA TGTGCCAGCAGCTTGGTAGAGTGGGGAGGGATGGAGACCCAGTACTTC.

The CDR3 DNA reads TGTGCCAGCAGTTCCTTGACTAGCCGGGTGGAGACCCAGTACTTC. It codes for CASSSLTSRVETQYF. This chain links TRBV6-6 with TRBJ2-5; 7 nucleotides line up with TRBD2. The V and J ends lost 4 bases and 5 bases, in that order; junction bases with no gene match: 10. Germline V gene lookup returns CDR1 MNHNY and CDR2 SVGAGI (reference sequence). The CDR3 spans 15 residues.

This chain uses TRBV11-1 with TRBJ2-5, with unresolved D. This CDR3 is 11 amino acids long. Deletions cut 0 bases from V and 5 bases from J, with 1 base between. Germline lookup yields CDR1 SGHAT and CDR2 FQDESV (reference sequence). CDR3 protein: CASSLAETQYF. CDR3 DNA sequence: TGTGCCAGCAGCTTAGCTGAGACCCAGTACTTC. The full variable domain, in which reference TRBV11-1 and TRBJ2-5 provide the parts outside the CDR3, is EAEVAQSPRYKITEKSQAVAFWCDPISGHATLYWYRQILGQGPELLVQFQDESVVDDSQLPKDRFSAERLKGVDSTLKIQPAELGDSAMYLCASSLAETQYFGPGTRLLVL.

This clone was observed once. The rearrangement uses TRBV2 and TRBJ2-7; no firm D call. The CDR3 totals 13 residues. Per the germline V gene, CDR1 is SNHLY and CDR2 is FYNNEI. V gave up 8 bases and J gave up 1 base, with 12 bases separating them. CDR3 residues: CASRLLVSYEQYF. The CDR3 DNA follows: TGTGCCAGCCGGCTCTTAGTATCCTACGAGCAGTACTTC.

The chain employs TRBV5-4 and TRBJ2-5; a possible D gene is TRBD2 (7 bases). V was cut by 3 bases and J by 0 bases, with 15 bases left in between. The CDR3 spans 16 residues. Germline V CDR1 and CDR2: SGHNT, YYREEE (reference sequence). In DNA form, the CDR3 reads TGTGCCAGCAGCTGGGGGCCCGGGGGGAACCAAGAGACCCAGTACTTC. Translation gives CASSWGPGGNQETQYF.

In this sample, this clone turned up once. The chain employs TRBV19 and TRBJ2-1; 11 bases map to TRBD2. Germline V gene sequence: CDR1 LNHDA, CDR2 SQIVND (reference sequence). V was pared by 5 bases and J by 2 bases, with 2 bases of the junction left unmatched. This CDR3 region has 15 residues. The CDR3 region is CASSPTSGAYNEQFF. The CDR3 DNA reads TGTGCCAGTAGTCCGACTAGCGGGGCCTACAATGAGCAGTTCTTC.

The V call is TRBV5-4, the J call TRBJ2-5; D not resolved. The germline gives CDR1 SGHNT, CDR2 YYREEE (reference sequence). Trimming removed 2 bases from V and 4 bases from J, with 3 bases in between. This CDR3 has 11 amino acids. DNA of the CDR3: TGTGCCAGCAGCTTCTTAGAGACCCAGTACTTC. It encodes CASSFLETQYF.

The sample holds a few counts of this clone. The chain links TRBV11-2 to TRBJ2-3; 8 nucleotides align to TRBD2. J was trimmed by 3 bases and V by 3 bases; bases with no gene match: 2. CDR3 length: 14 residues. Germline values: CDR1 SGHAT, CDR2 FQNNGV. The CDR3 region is CASSFGGATDTQYF. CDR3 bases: TGTGCCAGCAGCTTCGGGGGGGCGACAGATACGCAGTATTTT.

The CDR3 DNA is TGTGCCTGGAGTAAAATGGACAGGGGGCGGTTGGAGACCCAGTACTTC. It is translated as CAWSKMDRGRLETQYF. V is TRBV30 and J is TRBJ2-5; 11 bases are a match to TRBD1. The CDR3 consists of 16 residues. The V and J ends lost 2 bases and 5 bases, in that order; junction bases with no gene match: 10. CDR1 is GTSNPN and CDR2 is SVGIG in the germline V gene (reference sequence).

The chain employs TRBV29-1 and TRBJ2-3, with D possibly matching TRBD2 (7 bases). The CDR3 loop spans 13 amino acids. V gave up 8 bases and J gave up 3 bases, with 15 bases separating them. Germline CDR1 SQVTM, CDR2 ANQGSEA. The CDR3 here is CSKRGGGTDTQYF. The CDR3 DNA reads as TGCAGCAAGCGGGGAGGGGGAACAGATACGCAGTATTTT.

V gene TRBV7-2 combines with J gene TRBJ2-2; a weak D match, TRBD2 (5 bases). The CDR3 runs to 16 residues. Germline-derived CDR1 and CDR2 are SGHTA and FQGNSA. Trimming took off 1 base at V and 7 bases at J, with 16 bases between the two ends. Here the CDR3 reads CASSLDRTSIRGELFF. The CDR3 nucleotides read TGTGCCAGCAGCTTAGATCGGACTTCGATACGCGGGGAGCTGTTTTTT.

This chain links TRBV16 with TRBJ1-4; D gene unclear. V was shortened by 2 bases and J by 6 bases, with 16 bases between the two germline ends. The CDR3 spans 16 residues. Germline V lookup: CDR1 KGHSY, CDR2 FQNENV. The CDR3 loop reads CASSQGSNVADEKLFF. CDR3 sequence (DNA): TGTGCCAGCAGCCAAGGTAGTAACGTTGCGGATGAAAAACTGTTTTTT.